This TCR beta chain was observed in a study of CD8 T cells in ankylosing spondylitis. Findings and limits, study-wide: Clones tied to disease were said to be significantly enriched in matched ankylosing spondylitis synovial fluid. A TCR beta motif of eight or nine highly homologous variants seemed to mark ankylosing spondylitis blood.

TCRdb itself ran the 5' RACE reads through MiXCR, one entry per CDR3 protein. This table has more than 250,000 distinct CDR3 sequences, 8% appearing once. In this sample, this clonotype turned up a few times. Its specificity is unknown. Germline CDR1 reads GTSNPN; CDR2 reads SVGIG (reference sequence). The V gene end was trimmed by 1 base and the J gene end by 4 bases; junction bases not matched to a gene: 7. The CDR3 sequence is 15 residues long. Material for sequencing was blood, either unsorted or a sorted T cell fraction (not recorded which). The chain joins TRBV30 to TRBJ2-1; 7 positions match TRBD1. The sequence derives from a male donor with ankylosing spondylitis. DNA of the CDR3: TGTGCCTGGAGTGGAGACAGGGTGAAGTACAATGAGCAGTTCTTC. Translating it yields CAWSGDRVKYNEQFF. The full variable domain, rest sourced from reference TRBV30 and TRBJ2-1, is SQTIHQWPATLVQPVGSPLSLECTVEGTSNPNLYWYRQAAGRGLQLLFYSVGIGQISSEVPQNLSASRPQDRQFILSSKKLLLSDSGFYLCAWSGDRVKYNEQFFGPGTRLTVL.